This passage covers 18 T cell receptor beta chains from one sample sequenced in a study of cytomegalovirus exposure and HLA in healthy donors. The PCR ran on 60 Vbeta and 13 Jbeta primers. Libraries were prepared by immunoSEQ multiplex PCR; TCRdb keeps only in-frame clonotypes and omits some of them. The table lists about 120,000 clones, over 60% of them singletons. The material sequenced was PBMCs. These receptor sequences come from a man aged 25-45 years in good health and CMV-seropositive.

This chain uses TRBV11-3 with TRBJ2-2; maybe TRBD1 (5 bases). CDR1 SGHNT and CDR2 YENEEA come from the germline V gene. This CDR3 region has 13 residues. V was pared by 5 bases and J by 4 bases, with 8 bases between. The CDR3 coding sequence is TGTGCCAGCAGCCCCAGGGCCACCGGGGAGCTGTTTTTT. It specifies CASSPRATGELFF.

V usage is TRBV7-2 and J usage is TRBJ2-5; 7 nucleotides agree with TRBD2. CDR1 is SGHTA and CDR2 is FQGNSA in the germline V gene. With 1 base clipped from V and 2 bases from J, the junction kept 4 bases outside the gene matches. The CDR3 consists of 15 residues. CDR3 sequence: CASSLGSGLQETQYF. CDR3 bases: TGTGCCAGCAGCTTAGGTAGCGGGCTGCAAGAGACCCAGTACTTC. Drawing the rest from reference TRBV7-2 and TRBJ2-5, the complete variable domain is GAGVSQSPSNKVTEKGKDVELRCDPISGHTALYWYRQSLGQGLEFLIYFQGNSAPDKSGLPSDRFSAERTGGSVSTLTIQRTQQEDSAVYLCASSLGSGLQETQYFGPGTRLLVL.

The chain carries TRBV30 and TRBJ1-4; possibly TRBD1 for D (6 bases). CDR3 length: 13 residues. Germline V gives CDR1 GTSNPN, CDR2 SVGIG (reference sequence). V was shortened by 2 bases and J by 6 bases, with 10 bases between the two germline ends. CDR3 nucleotide sequence: TGTGCCTGGAGTTTACAGGGTTATGAAAAACTGTTTTTT. It translates to CAWSLQGYEKLFF. Combining the CDR3 with reference TRBV30 and TRBJ1-4 gives the whole variable domain SQTIHQWPATLVQPVGSPLSLECTVEGTSNPNLYWYRQAAGRGLQLLFYSVGIGQISSEVPQNLSASRPQDRQFILSSKKLLLSDSGFYLCAWSLQGYEKLFFGSGTQLSVL.

This chain links TRBV18 with TRBJ2-7, with D possibly being TRBD1 (6 bases). The CDR3 totals 14 residues. V lost 3 bases to trimming and J lost 3 bases, with 12 bases between them. Germline V gives CDR1 KGHSH, CDR2 LQKENI. CDR3 protein: CASSPSRGHYEQYF. The CDR3 coding sequence is TGTGCCAGCTCACCGAGCAGGGGTCACTACGAGCAGTACTTC. The full variable domain, its missing parts supplied by reference TRBV18 and TRBJ2-7, is NAGVMQNPRHLVRRRGQEARLRCSPMKGHSHVYWYRQLPEEGLKFMVYLQKENIIDESGMPKERFSAEFPKEGPSILRIQQVVRGDSAAYFCASSPSRGHYEQYFGPGTRLTVT.

The chain joins TRBV5-1 to TRBJ2-5; D is perhaps TRBD2 (7 bases). TRBJ2-7 explains the end of the DNA better; the J call may be wrong. The CDR3 has 15 residues. Germline CDR1 is SGHRS and CDR2 is YFSETQ. The CDR3 sequence: CASSSLGGEPYEQYF. CDR3 nucleotides: TGCGCCAGCAGCTCATTAGGGGGGGAACCCTACGAGCAGTACTTC.

The genes are TRBV27 and TRBJ1-5; D is unclear. With 2 bases removed from V and 2 bases from J, the gap between germline ends came to 16 bases. This CDR3 is 17 amino acids long. Germline lookup yields CDR1 MNHEY and CDR2 SMNVEV (reference sequence). CDR3 loop: CASSLLSPPVGNQPQHF. Here the CDR3 DNA reads TGTGCCAGCAGTTTACTCTCCCCGCCGGTCGGCAATCAGCCCCAGCATTTT.

The J gene is TRBJ2-2, the V gene TRBV7-6; tentatively, D is TRBD2 (6 bases). The CDR3 sequence is 16 residues long. The V and J ends lost 4 bases and 1 base respectively, with 13 bases between them. Germline V CDR1 and CDR2: SGHVS, FNYEAQ. CDR3 sequence reads: CASSSKTRENTGELFF. The CDR3 DNA sequence: TGTGCCAGCAGCTCCAAGACTAGGGAGAACACCGGGGAGCTGTTTTTT.

This chain connects TRBV6-6 to TRBJ2-3, with D tentatively TRBD1 (5 bases). Trimming took off 5 bases at V and 6 bases at J, with 9 bases between the two ends. The V gene's germline CDR1 is MNHNY and CDR2 SVGAGI (reference sequence). The CDR3 is 12 amino acids. The CDR3 spells CASSGDSDTQYF. CDR3 DNA: TGTGCCAGCAGTGGAGACAGCGATACGCAGTATTTT.

V is TRBV4-1 and J is TRBJ2-7; maybe TRBD2 (8 bases). CDR3 size: 19 residues. Trimming left V 0 bases short and J 0 bases short, with 21 bases between. Germline CDR1 reads MGHRA; CDR2 reads YSYEKL. The CDR3 sequence is CASSQDGRGPTGSSYEQYF. Here the CDR3 DNA reads TGCGCCAGCAGCCAAGACGGGAGGGGACCGACAGGGAGCTCCTACGAGCAGTACTTC.

The gene calls are TRBV11-2 and TRBJ2-7, with 9 bases that match TRBD1. The V gene end was trimmed by 5 bases and the J gene end by 3 bases; junction bases not matched to a gene: 17. The CDR3 is 18 amino acids. In germline, CDR1 is SGHAT, CDR2 FQNNGV. The CDR3 spells CASSPILRDRVRNYEQYF. CDR3 in DNA: TGTGCCAGCAGCCCTATCCTACGGGACAGGGTTCGTAACTACGAGCAGTACTTC.

V and J are TRBV6-6 and TRBJ1-2, with TRBD1 identical over 7 bases. The V gene end was trimmed by 5 bases and the J gene end by 3 bases; junction bases not matched to a gene: 6. The germline CDR1 and CDR2 sequences are MNHNY and SVGAGI (reference sequence). This CDR3 is built from 14 residues. CDR3 coding DNA: TGTGCCAGCAGTCCCGAACAGGGGTACTATGGCTACACCTTC. Translation: CASSPEQGYYGYTF.

The rearrangement joins TRBV4-2 to TRBJ2-7; 10 nucleotides match TRBD1. The CDR3 loop spans 15 amino acids. J gave up 2 bases and V 4 bases, and 5 bases lay outside the gene matches. Germline V gene data show CDR1 as LGHNA and CDR2 as YNFKEQ. CDR3 region: CASSLRDRGPYEQYF. The CDR3 DNA reads as TGTGCCAGCAGCCTCCGGGACAGGGGCCCCTACGAGCAGTACTTC.

The rearrangement links TRBV18 to TRBJ2-5; TRBD1 matches at 7 bases. CDR3 length: 15 residues. CDR1 is KGHSH, CDR2 LQKENI, per germline. After removal of 2 bases from V and 7 bases from J, the junction contained 10 bases not matched to a gene. The DNA for the CDR3 is TGTGCCAGCTCACCAATATCCGGGACAGAGGGGACCCAGTACTTC. This codes for CASSPISGTEGTQYF.

This chain links TRBV9 with TRBJ2-3; D is undetermined. Between the trimmed V and J ends, which lost 3 bases and 6 bases, there was a span of 8 bases. The CDR3 spans 12 residues. The germline CDR1 and CDR2 sequences are SGDLS and YYNGEE. The CDR3 region is CASSALRDTQYF. In DNA, the CDR3 is TGTGCCAGCAGCGCCCTCCGGGATACGCAGTATTTT.

The CDR3 DNA follows: TGTGCCAGCAGCCACCGGGACAGGAAGACCGGGGAGCTGTTTTTT. This translates into CASSHRDRKTGELFF. The chain recombines TRBV11-3 with TRBJ2-2; 8 bases align to TRBD1. V was clipped by 5 bases and J by 5 bases; unmatched bases: 7. The CDR3 length is 15 residues. Germline CDR1 and CDR2: SGHNT and YENEEA.

V is TRBV5-6 and J is TRBJ1-5; no clear D. In germline, CDR1 is SGHDT, CDR2 YYEEEE. This CDR3 spans 14 amino acids. Between the trimmed V and J ends, which lost 2 bases and 5 bases, there was a span of 11 bases. DNA for the CDR3: TGTGCCAGCAGCTTTGGGCAAGCCGATCAGCCCCAGCATTTT. The encoded protein is CASSFGQADQPQHF.

This rearrangement joins TRBV28 to TRBJ1-2; 8 nucleotides align to TRBD1. The CDR3 runs to 14 residues. CDR1 is MDHEN, CDR2 SYDVKM, per germline. Germline trimming cut 4 bases from V and 1 base from J; bases unmatched to any gene: 2. The CDR3 here is CASSSTGGNYGYTF. The DNA for the CDR3 is TGTGCCAGCAGTTCCACAGGGGGTAACTATGGCTACACCTTC.

This CDR3 is CASSVLAGEDEQFF. The CDR3 region has the DNA TGTGCCAGCAGCGTACTAGCGGGAGAAGATGAGCAGTTCTTC. The chain has TRBV2 and TRBJ2-1; 11 bases map to TRBD2. Germline V gene data show CDR1 as SNHLY and CDR2 as FYNNEI. The J segment lost 8 bases and the V segment lost 6 bases, leaving 6 bases of the junction unmatched. The CDR3 is made up of 14 amino acids.